This T cell receptor (beta chain) appears in the sequencing data of a study of blood T cell repertoires in COVID-19. Looking at the study overall: Sample material is recorded as cDNA or gDNA derived from T cells, B-cell-depleted T cells, or PBMCs.

In the authors' workflow: Estimation of nucleated cell counts relied on the amplification of reference gene primers. Assay used: immunoSEQ multiplex PCR; TCRdb lists only in-frame clones, some missing. V and J calls and clone size are those listed in that table; D and trimming were worked out from the DNA. The top ten clones hold 2.5% to 3.5% of a sample with about 240,000 clones, around 85% of them seen once. Worth noting for this clone: At one boundary the junction diverges from the germline segment, which might be a read error.

Categorization into cohorts depended on clinical history that participants reported. The sequence was obtained from a woman aged 35 to 49 with acute COVID-19. Sequenced: PBMCs or T cells enriched from blood (not recorded which).

The CDR3 here is CASSTGLAGEQFF. The CDR3 nucleotides are TGTGCTAGCAGCACGGGACTAGCTGGTGAGCAGTTCTTC. The gene calls are TRBV7-7 and TRBJ2-1, with 9 bases identical to TRBD2. Germline assignment: CDR1 SSHAT and CDR2 FNYEAQ (reference sequence). This CDR3 is built from 13 residues.